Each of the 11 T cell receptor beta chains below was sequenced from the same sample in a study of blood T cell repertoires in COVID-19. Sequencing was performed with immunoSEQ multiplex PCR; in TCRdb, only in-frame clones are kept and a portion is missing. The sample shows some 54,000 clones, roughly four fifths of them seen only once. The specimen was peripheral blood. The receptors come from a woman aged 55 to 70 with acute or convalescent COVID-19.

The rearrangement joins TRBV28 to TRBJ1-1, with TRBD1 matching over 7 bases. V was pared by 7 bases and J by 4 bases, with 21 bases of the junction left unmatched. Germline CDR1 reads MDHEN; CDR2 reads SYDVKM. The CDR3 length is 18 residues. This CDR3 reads CASIHSTTWTGLVTEAFF. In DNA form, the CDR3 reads TGTGCCAGCATTCACTCGACAACTTGGACAGGCCTCGTCACTGAAGCTTTCTTT.

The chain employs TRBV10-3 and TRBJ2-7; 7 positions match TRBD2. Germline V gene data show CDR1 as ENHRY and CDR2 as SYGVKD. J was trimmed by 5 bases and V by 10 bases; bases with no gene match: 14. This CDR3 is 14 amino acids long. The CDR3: CATTRRGRRDEQYF. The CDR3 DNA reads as TGTGCCACCACTCGGCGGGGGAGAAGGGACGAGCAGTACTTC.

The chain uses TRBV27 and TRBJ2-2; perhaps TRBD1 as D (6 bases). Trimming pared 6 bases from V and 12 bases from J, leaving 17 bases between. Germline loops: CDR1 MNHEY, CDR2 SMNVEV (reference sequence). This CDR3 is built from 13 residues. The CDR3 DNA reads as TGTGCCAGCAGCGAAGCCAGGGGTAGGAAGCTGTTTTTT. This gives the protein CASSEARGRKLFF.

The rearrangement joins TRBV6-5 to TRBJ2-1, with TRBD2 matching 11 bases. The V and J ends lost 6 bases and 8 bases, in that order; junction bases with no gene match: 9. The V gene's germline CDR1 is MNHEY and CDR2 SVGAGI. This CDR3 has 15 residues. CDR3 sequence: CASSRRLAGLDEQFF. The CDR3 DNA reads TGTGCCAGCAGCAGACGACTAGCGGGGCTCGATGAGCAGTTCTTC.

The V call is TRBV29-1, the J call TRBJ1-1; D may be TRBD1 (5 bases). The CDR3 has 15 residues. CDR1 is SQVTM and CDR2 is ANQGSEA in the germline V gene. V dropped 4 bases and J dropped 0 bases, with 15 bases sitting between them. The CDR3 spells CSVGHQGFMNTEAFF. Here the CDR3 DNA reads TGCAGCGTTGGCCACCAGGGCTTCATGAACACTGAAGCTTTCTTT.

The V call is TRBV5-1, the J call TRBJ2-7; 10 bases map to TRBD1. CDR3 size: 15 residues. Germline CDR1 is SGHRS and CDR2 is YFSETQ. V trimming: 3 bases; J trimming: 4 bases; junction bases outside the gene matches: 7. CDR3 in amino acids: CASSYGQGERYEQYF. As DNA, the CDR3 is TGCGCCAGCAGCTACGGACAGGGGGAAAGATACGAGCAGTACTTC.

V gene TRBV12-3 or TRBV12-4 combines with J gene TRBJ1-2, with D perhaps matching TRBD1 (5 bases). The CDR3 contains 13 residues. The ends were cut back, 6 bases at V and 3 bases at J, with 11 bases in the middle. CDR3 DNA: TGTGCCAGCAGCCTAAACAGGTACTATGGCTACACCTTC. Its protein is CASSLNRYYGYTF.

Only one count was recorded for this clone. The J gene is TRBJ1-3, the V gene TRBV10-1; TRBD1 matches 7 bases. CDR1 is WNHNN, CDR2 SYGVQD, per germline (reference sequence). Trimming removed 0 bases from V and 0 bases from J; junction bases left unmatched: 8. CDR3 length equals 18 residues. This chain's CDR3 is CASSESRRQGSSGNTIYF. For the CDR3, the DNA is TGCGCCAGCAGTGAGTCGCGGAGACAGGGAAGCTCTGGAAACACCATATATTTT.

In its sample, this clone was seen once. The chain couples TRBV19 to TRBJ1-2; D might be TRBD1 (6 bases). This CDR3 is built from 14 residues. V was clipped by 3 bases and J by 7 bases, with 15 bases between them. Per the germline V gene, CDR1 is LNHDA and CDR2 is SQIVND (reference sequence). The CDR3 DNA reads TGTGCCAGTAGTATTTTGGCACAGGGTGGTGGCTACACCTTC. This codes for CASSILAQGGGYTF.

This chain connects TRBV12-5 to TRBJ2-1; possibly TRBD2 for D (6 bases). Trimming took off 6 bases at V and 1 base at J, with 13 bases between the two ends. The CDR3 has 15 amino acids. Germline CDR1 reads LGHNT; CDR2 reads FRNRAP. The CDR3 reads CASGRGVGSYNEQFF. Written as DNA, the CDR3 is TGTGCTAGTGGACGCGGGGTTGGGTCCTACAATGAGCAGTTCTTC. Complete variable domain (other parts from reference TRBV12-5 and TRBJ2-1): DARVTQTPRHKVTEMGQEVTMRCQPILGHNTVFWYRQTMMQGLELLAYFRNRAPLDDSGMPKDRFSAEMPDATLATLKIQPSEPRDSAVYFCASGRGVGSYNEQFFGPGTRLTVL.

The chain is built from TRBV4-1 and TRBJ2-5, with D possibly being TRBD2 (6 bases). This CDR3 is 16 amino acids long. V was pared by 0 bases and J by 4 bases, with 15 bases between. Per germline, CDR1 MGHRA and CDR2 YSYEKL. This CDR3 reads CASSQDKGGGIETQYF. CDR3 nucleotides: TGCGCCAGCAGCCAAGATAAGGGCGGCGGGATAGAGACCCAGTACTTC.